Sequencing of this TCR beta chain was carried out in a study of cytomegalovirus exposure and HLA in healthy donors. The PCR contained 60 Vbeta and 13 Jbeta primers. Data came from immunoSEQ multiplex PCR; TCRdb stores just in-frame clones and leaves some out. The data contain 150,000 to 200,000 clones, 75% to 80% of them singletons. CDR3 length: 16 residues. The ends were cut back, 5 bases at V and 2 bases at J, with 16 bases in the middle. In germline, CDR1 is LNHDA, CDR2 SQIVND (reference sequence). This clone was seen only once. The TCR sequence derives from a woman in her twenties or thirties in good health and CMV-seropositive. This sequence joins TRBV19 and TRBJ1-5; D not resolved. Sequenced sample: PBMCs. CDR3 sequence reads: CASSLRRDGGNQPQHF. In DNA, the CDR3 is TGTGCCAGTAGTTTAAGACGGGATGGGGGCAATCAGCCCCAGCATTTT.